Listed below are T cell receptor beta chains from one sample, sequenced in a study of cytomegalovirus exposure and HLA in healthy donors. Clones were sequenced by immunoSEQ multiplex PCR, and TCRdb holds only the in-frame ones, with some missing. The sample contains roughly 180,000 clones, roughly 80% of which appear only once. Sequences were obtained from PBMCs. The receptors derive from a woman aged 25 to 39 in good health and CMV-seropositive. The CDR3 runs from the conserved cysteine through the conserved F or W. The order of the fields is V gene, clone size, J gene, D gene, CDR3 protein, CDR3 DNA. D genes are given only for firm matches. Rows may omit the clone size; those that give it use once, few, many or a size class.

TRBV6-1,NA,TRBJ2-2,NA,CASSPLQVGELFF,TGTGCCAGCAGTCCTCTCCAGGTCGGGGAGCTGTTTTTT
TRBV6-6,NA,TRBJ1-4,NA,CASSYTGVREKLFF,TGTGCCAGCAGTTATACTGGAGTCCGTGAAAAACTGTTTTTT
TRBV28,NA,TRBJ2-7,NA,CASSRGTGYEQYF,TGTGCCAGCAGCCGCGGGACTGGCTACGAGCAGTACTTC
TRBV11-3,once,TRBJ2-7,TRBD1,CASSLRQGAGEQYF,TGTGCCAGCAGCCTCCGACAGGGGGCGGGGGAGCAGTACTTC
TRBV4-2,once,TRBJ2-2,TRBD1,CASSLGAGDRITGELFF,TGTGCCAGCAGCCTGGGGGCCGGGGACAGAATTACCGGGGAGCTGTTTTTT
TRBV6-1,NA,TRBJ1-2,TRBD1,CASSVALDRSANGYTF,TGTGCCAGCAGTGTCGCCCTGGACAGGTCCGCAAATGGCTACACCTTC
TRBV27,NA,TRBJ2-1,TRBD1,CASSHLRGSSYNEQFF,TGTGCCAGCAGCCACCTCAGGGGGAGCTCCTACAATGAGCAGTTCTTC
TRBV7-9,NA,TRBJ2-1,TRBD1,CASSWQGENEQFF,TGTGCCAGCAGCTGGCAGGGGGAGAATGAGCAGTTCTTC
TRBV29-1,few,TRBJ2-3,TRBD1,CSAPLRDSATDTQYF,TGCAGCGCTCCCCTCCGGGACAGTGCCACAGATACGCAGTATTTT
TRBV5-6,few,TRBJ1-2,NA,CASSLESGLYMANYGYTF,TGTGCCAGCAGCTTGGAATCAGGTTTGTATATGGCTAACTATGGCTACACCTTC
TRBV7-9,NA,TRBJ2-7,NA,CASSWGEDYEQYF,TGTGCCAGCAGCTGGGGGGAGGATTACGAGCAGTACTTC
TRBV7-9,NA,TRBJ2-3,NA,CASIETLAGPDTQYF,TGTGCCAGCATCGAAACACTGGCAGGGCCAGATACGCAGTATTTT
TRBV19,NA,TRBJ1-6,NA,CASKGEGLHSPLHF,TGTGCCAGTAAAGGGGAAGGCCTTCATTCACCCCTCCACTTT
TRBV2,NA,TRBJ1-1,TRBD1,CASSDRTGAEAFF,TGTGCCAGCAGTGACCGGACAGGGGCTGAAGCTTTCTTT
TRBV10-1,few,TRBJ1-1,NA,CASSPSLPNTEAFF,TGCGCCAGCAGCCCTAGCCTACCGAACACTGAAGCTTTCTTT
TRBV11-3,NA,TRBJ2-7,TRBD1,CASSLRQGAAYEQYF,TGTGCCAGCAGCCTTAGACAGGGGGCCGCCTACGAGCAGTACTTC
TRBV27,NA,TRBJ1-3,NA,CASSLTGTFGNTIYF,TGTGCCAGCAGTCTGACCGGGACATTTGGAAACACCATATATTTT
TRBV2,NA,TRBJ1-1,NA,CASKLAFTEAFF,TGTGCCAGCAAGCTAGCCTTCACTGAAGCTTTCTTT
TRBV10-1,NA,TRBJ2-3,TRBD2,CASSGGGRPTDTQYF,TGCGCCAGCAGTGGGGGGGGACGGCCCACAGATACGCAGTATTTT
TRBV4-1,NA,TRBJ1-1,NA,CASSQVRVKVETEAFF,TGCGCCAGCAGCCAAGTCCGGGTTAAGGTGGAAACTGAAGCTTTCTTT
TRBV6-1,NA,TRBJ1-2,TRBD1,CASSGTGDYGYTF,TGTGCCAGCAGTGGGACAGGGGACTATGGCTACACCTTC
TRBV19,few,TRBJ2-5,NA,CASSPWRGRETQYF,TGTGCCAGTAGTCCTTGGCGGGGGCGAGAGACCCAGTACTTC
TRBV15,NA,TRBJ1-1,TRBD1,CATSRGDRGRATEAFF,TGTGCCACCAGCAGGGGGGACAGGGGGCGCGCCACTGAAGCTTTCTTT
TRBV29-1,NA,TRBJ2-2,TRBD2,CSVVLAGGGYHGELFF,TGCAGCGTCGTTTTAGCGGGGGGGGGTTATCACGGGGAGCTGTTTTTT
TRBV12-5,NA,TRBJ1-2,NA,CASALDGGGYTF,TGTGCTAGTGCACTGGATGGAGGGGGCTACACCTTC
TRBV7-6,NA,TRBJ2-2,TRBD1,CASSLWPRGPTGELFF,TGTGCCAGCAGCTTATGGCCGAGGGGGCCCACCGGGGAGCTGTTTTTT
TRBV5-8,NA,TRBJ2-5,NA,CASSLGLRGREVAETQYF,TGTGCCAGCAGCTTGGGCCTGAGGGGGAGGGAAGTGGCGGAGACCCAGTACTTC
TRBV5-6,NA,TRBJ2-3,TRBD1,CASSGQAWGSTDTQYF,TGTGCCAGCAGCGGACAGGCATGGGGTAGCACAGATACGCAGTATTTT
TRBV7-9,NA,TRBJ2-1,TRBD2,CASSRTSGSHEQFF,TGTGCCAGCAGCCGGACTAGCGGGAGCCATGAGCAGTTCTTC
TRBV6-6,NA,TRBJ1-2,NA,CASIPDRFNYGYTF,TGTGCCAGCATCCCGGACAGATTCAACTATGGCTACACCTTC
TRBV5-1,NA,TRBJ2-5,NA,CASSPPGQGGETQYF,TGCGCCAGCAGCCCTCCAGGACAGGGAGGGGAGACCCAGTACTTC
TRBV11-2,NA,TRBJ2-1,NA,CASSGTGGKRSYNEQFF,TGTGCCAGCAGCGGGACCGGCGGGAAGAGGTCCTACAATGAGCAGTTCTTC